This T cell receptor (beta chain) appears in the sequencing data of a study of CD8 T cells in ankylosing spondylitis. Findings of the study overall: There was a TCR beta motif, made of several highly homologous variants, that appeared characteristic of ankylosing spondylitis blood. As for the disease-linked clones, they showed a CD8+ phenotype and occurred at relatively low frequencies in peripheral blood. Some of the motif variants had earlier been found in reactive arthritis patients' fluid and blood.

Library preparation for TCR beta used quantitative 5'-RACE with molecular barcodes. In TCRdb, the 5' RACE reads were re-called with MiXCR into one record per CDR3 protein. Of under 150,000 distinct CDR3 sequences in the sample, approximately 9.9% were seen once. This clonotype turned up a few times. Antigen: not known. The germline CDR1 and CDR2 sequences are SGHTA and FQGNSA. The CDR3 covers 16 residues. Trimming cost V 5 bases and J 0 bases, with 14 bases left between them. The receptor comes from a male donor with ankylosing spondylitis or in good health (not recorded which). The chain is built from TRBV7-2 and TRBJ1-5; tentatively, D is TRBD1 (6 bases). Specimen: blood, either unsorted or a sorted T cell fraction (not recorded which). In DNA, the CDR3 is TGTGCCAGCAGCCCAGGACAGCCATATAGCAATCAGCCCCAGCATTTT. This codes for CASSPGQPYSNQPQHF. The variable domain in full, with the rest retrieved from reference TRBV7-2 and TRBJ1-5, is GAGVSQSPSNKVTEKGKDVELRCDPISGHTALYWYRQSLGQGLEFLIYFQGNSAPDKSGLPSDRFSAERTGGSVSTLTIQRTQQEDSAVYLCASSPGQPYSNQPQHFGDGTRLSIL.